This T cell receptor (beta chain) was sequenced during a study of glioma-infiltrating T cells. Study observations and caveats: Very few CDR3 sequences were shared between tissue and blood. Gliomas, especially low-grade, showed above-expected tissue-blood divergence; non-neoplastic patients showed below.

At least ten counts were recorded for this clonotype. Its antigen is as yet unknown. The iRepertoire nested amplicon-rescue multiplex PCR amplified TCR alpha and beta CDR3s from RNA. From the multiplex PCR reads, TCRdb called clonotypes with MiXCR, one entry per CDR3 protein. The table has approximately 190,000 distinct CDR3 sequences, 32% seen once. The V end was cut by 3 bases, the J end by 2 bases, with 15 bases between. Germline V CDR1 and CDR2: MNHEY, SVGEGT. The CDR3 covers 16 residues. The chain combines TRBV6-2 or TRBV6-3 with TRBJ2-3, with D perhaps TRBD2 (6 bases). This sequence was found in a human donor with low-grade glioma or glioblastoma, undergoing nonglioma brain surgery, or in good health (not recorded which). Sequencing used glioma tissue, nonneoplastic brain tissue, or PBMCs (not recorded which). CDR3 in DNA: TGTGCCAGCAGTTATTCCCGGGAGAGCCTCACAGATACGCAGTATTTT. Amino acids: CASSYSRESLTDTQYF.